These 8 T cell receptor beta chains came from one sample sequenced in a study of T-cell reconstitution after alpha-beta-depleted transplantation in children (TCRdb year 2016). The method behind the library was PCR. TCRdb shows the sequencer as Illumina HiSeq 2500. TCR library preparation used molecular barcoding, with unique molecular identifiers applied to normalize quantification of the TCRbeta repertoire. TCRdb itself trimmed the public reads at Q25 with fastp, ran MiXCR and retained productive beta chains. For every CDR3 protein sequence, its rows merge into one entry that carries the most common genes and DNA. The sample records under 50,000 distinct CDR3 sequences, around 56% of which are singletons. The top ten clonotypes cover 35% to 40% of the sample. In the paper's terms, the treatment or condition label means: allogeneic hematopoietic cell transplantation with graft depleted of TCRalphabeta T cells and CD19 B cells.

This sample comprised peripheral blood, obtained before TCRalphabeta/CD19-depleted stem cell transplant. These receptors were collected from a boy under two years old with SCID, due to receive a stem cell transplant.

V gene TRBV5-4 combines with J gene TRBJ1-2; D perhaps matches TRBD1 (6 bases). V was pared by 2 bases and J by 4 bases, with 9 bases between. The germline V gene has CDR1 SGHNT and CDR2 YYREEE (reference sequence). The CDR3 length is 13 residues. This CDR3 is CASSFLDSYGYTF. The CDR3 DNA sequence: TGTGCCAGCAGCTTCCTGGACAGCTATGGCTACACCTTC.

The chain joins TRBV6-2 or TRBV6-3 to TRBJ2-7; D assignment may be TRBD1 or TRBD2 (5 bases each). This CDR3 has 12 amino acids. The V end lost 6 bases, the J end lost 11 bases, and 17 bases lay between the germline ends. CDR1 is MNHEY and CDR2 is SVGEGT in the germline V gene. The CDR3 nucleotides are TGTGCCAGCAGCTACGGCACCGGGACGGAGTACTTC. It specifies CASSYGTGTEYF.

This clonotype was seen a few times. The V gene is TRBV5-1, the J gene TRBJ1-4; D is possibly TRBD1 (5 bases). The V end lost 1 base, the J end lost 5 bases, and 18 bases lay between the germline ends. CDR3 size: 17 residues. CDR1 and CDR2 from the germline V gene are SGHRS and YFSETQ. The CDR3 loop reads CASSLSSATGGNEKLFF. CDR3 sequence (DNA): TGCGCCAGCAGCTTGTCTTCGGCTACAGGTGGGAATGAAAAACTGTTTTTT.

As concerns this clonotype: A much larger clone sits a single nucleotide away, making a read error possible. V is TRBV5-1 and J is TRBJ2-3; D is undetermined. The CDR3 totals 15 residues. CDR1 and CDR2 (germline): SGHRS, YFSETQ. V lost 4 bases and J 0 bases, leaving 12 bases between the germline ends. As DNA, the CDR3 is TGCGCCAGCAGCCAAATGACAAACAGCACAGATACGCAGTATTTT. The encoded protein is CASSQMTNSTDTQYF. Full variable domain (rest looked up from reference TRBV5-1 and TRBJ2-3): KAGVTQTPRYLIKTRGQQVTLSCSPISGHRSVSWYQQTPGQGLQFLFEYFSETQRNKGNFPGRFSGRQFSNSRSEMNVSTLELGDSALYLCASSQMTNSTDTQYFGPGTRLTVL.

This clonotype was picked up a small number of times. The rearrangement joins TRBV7-6 to TRBJ2-7; TRBD1 might be the D (8 bases). Germline values: CDR1 SGHVS, CDR2 FNYEAQ. The V gene lost 4 bases and the J gene lost 3 bases, with 16 bases spanning the gap. CDR3 length equals 15 residues. In nucleotides, the CDR3 is TGTGCCAGCAGCTCCGGACAGGGAGGGCTCTACGAGCAGTACTTC. Translating gives CASSSGQGGLYEQYF.

The J gene is TRBJ2-3, the V gene TRBV7-2; D is perhaps TRBD1 or TRBD2 (6 bases each). V was clipped by 5 bases and J by 4 bases, with 16 bases between them. The germline V gene encodes CDR1 SGHTA and CDR2 FQGNSA. CDR3 length equals 15 residues. The CDR3 DNA reads TGTGCCAGCAGCCGGCTCGGGGGCGGATCAGATACGCAGTATTTT. It specifies CASSRLGGGSDTQYF. Full variable domain (missing parts from reference TRBV7-2 and TRBJ2-3): GAGVSQSPSNKVTEKGKDVELRCDPISGHTALYWYRQSLGQGLEFLIYFQGNSAPDKSGLPSDRFSAERTGGSVSTLTIQRTQQEDSAVYLCASSRLGGGSDTQYFGPGTRLTVL.

The CDR3: CASSLGSGTANEKLFF. DNA for the CDR3: TGTGCCAGCAGCTTGGGCTCCGGGACAGCTAATGAAAAACTGTTTTTT. The gene calls are TRBV5-5 and TRBJ1-4; 7 bases match TRBD1. CDR3 length: 16 amino acids. Germline V gene data show CDR1 as SGHKS and CDR2 as YYEKEE (reference sequence). V dropped 0 bases and J dropped 3; count of bases not matched to a gene: 5.

The J gene is TRBJ1-1, the V gene TRBV20-1, with D maybe TRBD1 (6 bases). This CDR3 spans 12 amino acids. Germline V gene lookup returns CDR1 DFQATT and CDR2 SNEGSKA (reference sequence). The V end lost 6 bases, the J end lost 3 bases, and 11 bases lay between the germline ends. CDR3 sequence (DNA): TGCAGTGCCTACAGGGAGTACACTGAAGCTTTCTTT. Translation gives CSAYREYTEAFF.